The next 17 T cell receptor beta chains were all read from a single sample in a study of identical twins (dated by TCRdb to between 2015 and 2016). Libraries were made using 5' RACE. Instrument used: Illumina HiSeq 2000. TCRdb trimmed the raw reads at Q25, called clones with MiXCR and kept productive beta chains. Each record represents a unique CDR3 protein, reported with the most common genes and DNA among its rows. The sample table shows around 690,000 distinct CDR3 sequences, and less than 25% are seen once. The ten largest clones represent about 4.5% of the sample. This sample was also put to use in a study of T cells expressing NK-cell markers.

Specimen: PBMCs. These receptors originate from a woman aged 18-30 years in good health.

The chain combines TRBV10-1 with TRBJ2-3; D remains unclear. The CDR3 has 13 amino acids. V lost 0 bases and J lost 4, with 5 bases in between. The germline gives CDR1 WNHNN, CDR2 SYGVQD (reference sequence). The CDR3 DNA reads as TGCGCCAGCAGTGAGTCGGGTTCAGATACGCAGTATTTT. Its translation: CASSESGSDTQYF.

The DNA for the CDR3 is TGCAGTGCTAGTAAAGGACCTAGCTCCTACGAGCAGTACTTC. Protein: CSASKGPSSYEQYF. The genes are TRBV20-1 and TRBJ2-7; D call uncertain. The germline V gene has CDR1 DFQATT and CDR2 SNEGSKA (reference sequence). The CDR3 totals 14 residues. V lost 3 bases to trimming and J lost 0 bases, with 12 bases between them.

The rearrangement uses TRBV4-3 and TRBJ2-2; no clear D gene. The V end lost 1 base, the J end lost 0 bases, and 3 bases lay between the germline ends. CDR3 length: 14 residues. Germline CDR1 LGHNA, CDR2 YSLEER. The CDR3 coding sequence is TGCGCCAGCAGCCAAGGACCGAACACCGGGGAGCTGTTTTTT. This sequence encodes CASSQGPNTGELFF.

The chain has TRBV5-1 and TRBJ2-5, with D tentatively TRBD1 (5 bases). Between the trimmed V and J ends, which lost 0 bases and 2 bases, there was a span of 11 bases. Germline V gene lookup returns CDR1 SGHRS and CDR2 YFSETQ. This CDR3 contains 15 residues. CDR3 bases: TGCGCCAGCAGCTTGGCGGCAGGGCCTCAAGAGACCCAGTACTTC. It encodes CASSLAAGPQETQYF. The full variable domain, rest sourced from reference TRBV5-1 and TRBJ2-5, is KAGVTQTPRYLIKTRGQQVTLSCSPISGHRSVSWYQQTPGQGLQFLFEYFSETQRNKGNFPGRFSGRQFSNSRSEMNVSTLELGDSALYLCASSLAAGPQETQYFGPGTRLLVL.

The CDR3 region is CASSPLPGLAGNEQFF. The CDR3 coding sequence is TGTGCCAGCAGCCCCCTGCCGGGACTAGCGGGAAATGAGCAGTTCTTC. This rearrangement joins TRBV7-9 to TRBJ2-1; 13 bases match TRBD2. Looked up from germline, CDR1 is SEHNR and CDR2 is FQNEAQ (reference sequence). The CDR3 is 16 residues long. The V gene end was trimmed by 5 bases and the J gene end by 7 bases; junction bases not matched to a gene: 8.

The chain has TRBV6-1 and TRBJ1-1; possible D gene TRBD1, 5 bases. Germline V gene lookup returns CDR1 MNHNS and CDR2 SASEGT. The CDR3 totals 13 residues. The V gene lost 2 bases and the J gene lost 4 bases, with 8 bases spanning the gap. The CDR3 sequence is CASSEFQGTEAFF. The CDR3, as DNA: TGTGCCAGCAGTGAATTTCAGGGCACTGAAGCTTTCTTT.

The V call is TRBV20-1, the J call TRBJ2-7; 7 nucleotides match TRBD1. CDR3 length equals 13 residues. The germline CDR1 and CDR2 sequences are DFQATT and SNEGSKA (reference sequence). Trimming at V came to 6 bases and at J to 4 bases, leaving 9 bases not matched to a gene. CDR3 region: CSAEYRGRYEQYF. DNA of the CDR3: TGCAGTGCCGAATACAGGGGACGGTACGAGCAGTACTTC.

This clonotype came up a few times. J is TRBJ2-1 and V is TRBV4-2; 7 nucleotides agree with TRBD2. V lost 4 bases and J lost 7; bases outside the gene matches: 10. The V gene's germline CDR1 is LGHNA and CDR2 YNFKEQ. The CDR3 has 15 residues. CDR3 sequence reads: CASSRGSDWTNEQFF. The CDR3 DNA follows: TGTGCCAGCAGCCGCGGGAGCGATTGGACTAATGAGCAGTTCTTC.

This clonotype was counted ten times or more. The chain combines TRBV20-1 with TRBJ2-1; 12 bases are shared with TRBD2. Germline V lookup: CDR1 DFQATT, CDR2 SNEGSKA (reference sequence). The J segment lost 2 bases and the V segment lost 5 bases, leaving 1 base of the junction unmatched. This CDR3 is 14 amino acids long. The CDR3 reads CSAPSGRAYNEQFF. CDR3 nucleotides: TGCAGTGCTCCTAGCGGGAGGGCCTACAATGAGCAGTTCTTC.

In its sample, this clonotype was seen many times. V and J are TRBV12-3 or TRBV12-4 and TRBJ2-2; 8 bases line up with TRBD2. V shed 1 base, J shed 4 bases, and the junction held 8 bases outside the gene matches. The CDR3 spans 17 residues. The CDR3 DNA reads as TGTGCCAGCAGTTTAGGGCGGGGGGATCTGGGCACCGGGGAGCTGTTTTTT. Residues: CASSLGRGDLGTGELFF.

This clonotype was seen only a few times. This chain connects TRBV13 to TRBJ2-7; D not certain. Between the trimmed V and J ends, which lost 1 base and 7 bases, there was a span of 5 bases. This CDR3 has 11 residues. CDR1 and CDR2 (germline): PRHDT, FYEKMQ (reference sequence). In DNA, the CDR3 is TGTGCCAGCAGCTTAGCTAAAGAGCAGTACTTC. It is translated as CASSLAKEQYF.

This chain connects TRBV4-3 to TRBJ2-2, with 7 nucleotides matching TRBD2. The CDR3 is made up of 16 amino acids. J gave up 5 bases and V 1 base, and 7 bases lay outside the gene matches. Germline-derived CDR1 and CDR2 are LGHNA and YSLEER. The CDR3 nucleotides are TGCGCCAGCAGCCAAGTCAACGGGAGGCTAACCGGGGAGCTGTTTTTT. Its translation is CASSQVNGRLTGELFF.

This clonotype was recorded at least ten times. The V call is TRBV12-3 or TRBV12-4, the J call TRBJ2-1; weak D call: TRBD2 (6 bases). With 5 bases removed from V and 5 bases from J, the gap between germline ends came to 13 bases. The CDR3 sequence is 14 residues long. CDR3 DNA sequence: TGTGCCAGCAGTCTTCCGGGACTTCACAATGAGCAGTTCTTC. It specifies CASSLPGLHNEQFF.

This clonotype was recorded at least ten times. The chain couples TRBV29-1 to TRBJ2-1; D might be TRBD2 (6 bases). From germline, CDR1 is SQVTM and CDR2 ANQGSEA. V was clipped by 7 bases and J by 8 bases, with 12 bases between them. The CDR3 is 11 residues long. CDR3 loop: CSARLVHEQFF. CDR3 bases: TGCAGCGCAAGACTAGTCCATGAGCAGTTCTTC.

The chain is built from TRBV20-1 and TRBJ2-1; TRBD2 matches at 8 bases. Germline values: CDR1 DFQATT, CDR2 SNEGSKA (reference sequence). The V gene end was trimmed by 6 bases and the J gene end by 7 bases; junction bases not matched to a gene: 14. The CDR3 is 15 amino acids. CDR3 DNA sequence: TGCAGTGCCCTACCCCCGGGACTAGATTATAATGAGCAGTTCTTC. It yields the protein CSALPPGLDYNEQFF.

At least ten counts were recorded for this clonotype. The CDR3 loop reads CSARDSTVSNYGYTF. The CDR3 DNA is TGCAGTGCTAGAGATAGTACAGTTAGTAACTATGGCTACACCTTC. This chain connects TRBV20-1 to TRBJ1-2; D is unresolved. V lost 0 bases, J lost 1 base, and 12 bases lay in between. CDR1 is DFQATT, CDR2 SNEGSKA, per germline (reference sequence). The CDR3 extends over 15 amino acids.

This clonotype was seen a few times. The chain links TRBV29-1 to TRBJ2-1; 10 nucleotides align to TRBD1. The CDR3 covers 15 residues. The V gene end was trimmed by 1 base and the J gene end by 4 bases; junction bases not matched to a gene: 4. The V gene's germline CDR1 is SQVTM and CDR2 ANQGSEA. In DNA, the CDR3 is TGCAGCGTTGAAGGGCTGGACAGGGGGTACAATGAGCAGTTCTTC. Protein sequence: CSVEGLDRGYNEQFF.